This T cell receptor (beta chain) came from a study of shared clonotypes between healthy human individuals. Study-level results: It was the few donors that limited the genetic and exposure-history diversity represented. Among four donors, 4.5% to 5.5% of naive CD4 clonotypes were found in common.

Germline V gene sequence: CDR1 SQVTM, CDR2 ANQGSEA. CDR3 length: 14 residues. The ends were cut back, 4 bases at V and 4 bases at J, with 15 bases in the middle. It was into CD45RA+ naive and CD45RA-negative memory subsets that the CD4+ cells were split. As to this clone: The target antigen is unknown.

Roughly 200 ng DNA, 30,000 or so T cell genomes, went into each sorted-subset replicate PCR. Generated by immunoSEQ multiplex PCR, the TCRdb table keeps only in-frame clones and is missing some. The profile covers about 1.5 million clones, with about 96% appearing a single time and roughly 1.2% taken by the ten largest. The sequenced sample consisted of naive CD4+ T cells sorted from blood. Subset denoted: CD45RA+ positively selected. The TCR originated in a man aged 25-45 years in good health. This chain uses TRBV29-1 with TRBJ2-3, with a tentative D call TRBD1 (5 bases). The CDR3 coding sequence is TGCAGCGTTGGGGCAGGGTTCAGCTCAGATACGCAGTATTTT. The encoded protein is CSVGAGFSSDTQYF.